This section outlines one TCR beta chain sequence together with its context. As originally analysed: Reference gene primers were amplified, and this amplification served to estimate nucleated cell counts. Method: immunoSEQ multiplex PCR; TCRdb's copy keeps in-frame clones and lacks some. V and J calls and clone size follow that table, whereas D and trimming were derived from the DNA. This repertoire shows 95,000 to 100,000 clones, approximately 81% found once; its top ten account for about 1.7%. The data originate from a study of blood T cell repertoires in COVID-19. Looking at the study overall: The United States, Italy and Spain supplied acute and convalescent COVID-19 samples. T cells, B-cell-depleted T cells, or PBMCs provided the cDNA or gDNA that served as material.

Germline loops: CDR1 PRHDT, CDR2 FYEKMQ (reference sequence). This CDR3 is 16 amino acids long. After removal of 2 bases from V and 4 bases from J, the junction contained 5 bases not matched to a gene. This TCR derives from a woman between 65 and 79 years old with active or convalescent COVID-19. The sample comprised peripheral blood. The chain couples TRBV13 to TRBJ2-1, with TRBD1 matching over 10 bases. The CDR3 DNA reads as TGTGCCAGCAGCTTACCGGGGGACAGGGGATACAATGAGCAGTTCTTC. This gives the protein CASSLPGDRGYNEQFF.